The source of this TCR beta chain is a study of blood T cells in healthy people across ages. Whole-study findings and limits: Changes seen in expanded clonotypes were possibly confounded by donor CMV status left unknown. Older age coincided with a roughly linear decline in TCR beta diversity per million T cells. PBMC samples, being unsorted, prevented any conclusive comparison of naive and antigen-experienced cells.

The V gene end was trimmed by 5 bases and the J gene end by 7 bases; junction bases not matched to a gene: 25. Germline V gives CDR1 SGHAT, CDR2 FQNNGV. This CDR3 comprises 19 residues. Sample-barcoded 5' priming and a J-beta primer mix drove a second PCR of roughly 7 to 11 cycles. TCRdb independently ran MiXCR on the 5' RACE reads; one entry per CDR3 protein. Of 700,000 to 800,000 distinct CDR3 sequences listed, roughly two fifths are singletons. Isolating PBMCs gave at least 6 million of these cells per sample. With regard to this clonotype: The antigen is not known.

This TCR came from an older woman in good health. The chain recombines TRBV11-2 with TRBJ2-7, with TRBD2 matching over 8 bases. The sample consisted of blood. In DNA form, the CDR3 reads TGTGCCAGCAGCCGACTCCTGGCTGGGAGCGGGGGATGGCCTGGAGAGCAGTACTTC. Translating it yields CASSRLLAGSGGWPGEQYF.